This T cell receptor beta chain was retrieved from a study of control samples from healthy donors and cancer patients. CDR1 and CDR2 from the germline V gene are SGHTA and FQGNSA. This CDR3 region has 14 residues. V was pared by 6 bases and J by 4 bases, with 7 bases of the junction left unmatched. The data were produced by immunoSEQ multiplex PCR, yet TCRdb's version contains in-frame clones alone and is incomplete. The repertoire holds around 55,000 clones, about 96% seen once, with approximately 1% in the top ten. The chain is built from TRBV7-2 and TRBJ2-7, with TRBD1 identical over 9 bases. Sequenced sample: blood. This TCR derives from a woman younger than 30 in good health. The CDR3 region has the DNA TGTGCCAGCAGACCCCGGGACAGGGCTTACGAGCAGTACTTC. Its translation: CASRPRDRAYEQYF.